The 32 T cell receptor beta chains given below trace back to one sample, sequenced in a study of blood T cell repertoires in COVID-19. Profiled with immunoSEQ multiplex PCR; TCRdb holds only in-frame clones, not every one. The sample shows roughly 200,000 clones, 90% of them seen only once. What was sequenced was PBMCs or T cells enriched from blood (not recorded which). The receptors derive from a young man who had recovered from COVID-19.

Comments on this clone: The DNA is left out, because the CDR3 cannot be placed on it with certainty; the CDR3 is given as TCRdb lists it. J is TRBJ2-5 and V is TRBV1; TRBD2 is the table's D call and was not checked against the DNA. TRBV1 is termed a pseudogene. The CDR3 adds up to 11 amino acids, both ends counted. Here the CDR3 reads CTSILGGTQYF.

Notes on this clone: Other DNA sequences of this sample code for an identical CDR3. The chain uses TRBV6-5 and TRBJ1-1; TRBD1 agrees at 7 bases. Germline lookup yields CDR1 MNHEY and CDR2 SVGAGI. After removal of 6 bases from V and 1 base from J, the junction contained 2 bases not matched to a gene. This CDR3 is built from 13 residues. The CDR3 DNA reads TGTGCCAGCAGCGACAGGGCGAACACTGAAGCTTTCTTT. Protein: CASSDRANTEAFF.

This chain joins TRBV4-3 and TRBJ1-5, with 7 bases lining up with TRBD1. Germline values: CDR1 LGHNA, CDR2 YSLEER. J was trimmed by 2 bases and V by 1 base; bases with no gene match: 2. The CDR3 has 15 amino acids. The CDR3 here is CASSQGQGGNQPQHF. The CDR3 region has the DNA TGCGCCAGCAGCCAAGGACAGGGAGGCAATCAGCCCCAGCATTTT.

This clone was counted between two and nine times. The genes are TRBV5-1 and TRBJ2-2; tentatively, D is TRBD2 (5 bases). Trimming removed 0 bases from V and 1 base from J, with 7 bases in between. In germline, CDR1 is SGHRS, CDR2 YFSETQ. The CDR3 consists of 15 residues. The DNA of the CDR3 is TGCGCCAGCAGCTTGGTCGGGGAGAACACCGGGGAGCTGTTTTTT. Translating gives CASSLVGENTGELFF.

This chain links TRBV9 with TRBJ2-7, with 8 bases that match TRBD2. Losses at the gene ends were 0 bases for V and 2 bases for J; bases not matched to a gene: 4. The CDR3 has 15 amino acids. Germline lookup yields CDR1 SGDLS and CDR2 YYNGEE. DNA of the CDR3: TGTGCCAGCAGCGTAGCCCCCGGGGGGGCCTACGAGCAGTACTTC. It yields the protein CASSVAPGGAYEQYF. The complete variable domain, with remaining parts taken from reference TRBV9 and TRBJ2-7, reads DSGVTQTPKHLITATGQRVTLRCSPRSGDLSVYWYQQSLDQGLQFLIQYYNGEERAKGNILERFSAQQFPDLHSELNLSSLELGDSALYFCASSVAPGGAYEQYFGPGTRLTVT.

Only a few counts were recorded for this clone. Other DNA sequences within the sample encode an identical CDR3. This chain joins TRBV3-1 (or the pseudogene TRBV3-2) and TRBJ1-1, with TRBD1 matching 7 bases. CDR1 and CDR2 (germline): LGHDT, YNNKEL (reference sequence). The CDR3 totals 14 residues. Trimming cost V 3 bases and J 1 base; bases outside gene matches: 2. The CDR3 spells CASSQGQRNTEAFF. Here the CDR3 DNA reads TGTGCCAGCAGCCAGGGACAGAGGAACACTGAAGCTTTCTTT.

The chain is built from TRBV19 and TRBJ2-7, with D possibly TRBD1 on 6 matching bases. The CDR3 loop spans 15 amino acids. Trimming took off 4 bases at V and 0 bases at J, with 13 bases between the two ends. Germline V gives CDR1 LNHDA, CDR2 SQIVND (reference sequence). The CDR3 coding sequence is TGTGCCAGTAGTACGGGACAAACGAGCTCCTACGAGCAGTACTTC. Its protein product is CASSTGQTSSYEQYF.

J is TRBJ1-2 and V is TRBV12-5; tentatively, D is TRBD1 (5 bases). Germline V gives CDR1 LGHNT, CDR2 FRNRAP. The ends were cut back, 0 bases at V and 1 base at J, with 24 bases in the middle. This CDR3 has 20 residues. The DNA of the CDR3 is TGTGCTAGTGGTTTGGTAGTTTACGGACAAGAGGACTATTTTAACTATGGCTACACCTTC. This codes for CASGLVVYGQEDYFNYGYTF.

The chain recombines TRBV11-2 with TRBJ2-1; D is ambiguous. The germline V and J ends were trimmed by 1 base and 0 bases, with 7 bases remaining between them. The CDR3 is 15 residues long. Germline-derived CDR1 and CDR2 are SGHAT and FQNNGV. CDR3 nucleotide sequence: TGTGCCAGCAGCTTAGTCTGGAGCTCCTACAATGAGCAGTTCTTC. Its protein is CASSLVWSSYNEQFF.

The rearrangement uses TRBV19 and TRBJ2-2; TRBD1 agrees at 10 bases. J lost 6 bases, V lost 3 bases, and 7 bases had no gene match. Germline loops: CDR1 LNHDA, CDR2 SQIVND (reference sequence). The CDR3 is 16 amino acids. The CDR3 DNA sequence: TGTGCCAGTAGTATCCGGGACAGGGGAGGTCCCGGGGAGCTGTTTTTT. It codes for CASSIRDRGGPGELFF.

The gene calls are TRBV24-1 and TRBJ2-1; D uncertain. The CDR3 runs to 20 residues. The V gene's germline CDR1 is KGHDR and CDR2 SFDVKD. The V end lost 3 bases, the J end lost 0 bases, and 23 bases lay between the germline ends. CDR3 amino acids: CATSDPRPSSVVSSYNEQFF. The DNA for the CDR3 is TGTGCCACCAGTGATCCGCGGCCCTCCTCCGTGGTGAGCTCCTACAATGAGCAGTTCTTC.

CDR3 in DNA: TGTGCCAGCAGCACACCTCTCAAAAACATTCAGTACTTC. Translation: CASSTPLKNIQYF. The gene calls are TRBV9 and TRBJ2-4; the D is unclear. The CDR3 spans 13 residues. The germline CDR1 and CDR2 sequences are SGDLS and YYNGEE. V was pared by 4 bases and J by 3 bases, with 8 bases between.

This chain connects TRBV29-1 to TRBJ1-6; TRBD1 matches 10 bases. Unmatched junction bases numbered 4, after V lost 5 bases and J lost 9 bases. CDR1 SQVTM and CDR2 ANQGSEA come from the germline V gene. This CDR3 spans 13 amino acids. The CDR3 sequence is CSVQRDRGSPLHF. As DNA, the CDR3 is TGCAGCGTTCAACGGGACAGGGGTTCACCCCTCCACTTT.

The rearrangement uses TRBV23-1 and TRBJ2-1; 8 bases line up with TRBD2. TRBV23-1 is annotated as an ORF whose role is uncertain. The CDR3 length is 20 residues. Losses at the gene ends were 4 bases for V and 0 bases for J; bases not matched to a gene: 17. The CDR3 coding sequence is TGCGCCAGCAGTCTCAAAAAAAGCGGGAGCGCCCCCAGCTCCTACAATGAGCAGTTCTTC. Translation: CASSLKKSGSAPSSYNEQFF.

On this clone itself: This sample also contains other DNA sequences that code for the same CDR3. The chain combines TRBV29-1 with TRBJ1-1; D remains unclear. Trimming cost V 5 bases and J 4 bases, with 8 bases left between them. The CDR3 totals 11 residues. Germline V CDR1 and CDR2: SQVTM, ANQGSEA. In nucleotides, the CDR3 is TGCAGCGTTTTGCGGGGCACTGAAGCTTTCTTT. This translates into CSVLRGTEAFF.

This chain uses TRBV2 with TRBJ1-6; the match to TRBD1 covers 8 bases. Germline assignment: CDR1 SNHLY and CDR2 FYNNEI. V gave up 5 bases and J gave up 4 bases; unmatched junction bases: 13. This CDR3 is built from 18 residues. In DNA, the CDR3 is TGTGCCAGCAGTACAGACAGGGGCGCTCGCGTATATAATTCACCCCTCCACTTT. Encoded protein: CASSTDRGARVYNSPLHF.

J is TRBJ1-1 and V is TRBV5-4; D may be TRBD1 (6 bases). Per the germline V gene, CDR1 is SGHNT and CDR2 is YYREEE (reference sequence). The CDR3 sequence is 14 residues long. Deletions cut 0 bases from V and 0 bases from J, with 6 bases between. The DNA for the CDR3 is TGTGCCAGCAGCTTGGACAGGGTGAACACTGAAGCTTTCTTT. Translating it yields CASSLDRVNTEAFF.

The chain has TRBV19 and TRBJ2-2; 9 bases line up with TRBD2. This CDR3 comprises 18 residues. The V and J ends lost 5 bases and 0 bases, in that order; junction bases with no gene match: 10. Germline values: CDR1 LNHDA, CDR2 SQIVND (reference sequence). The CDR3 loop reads CASSPSLAGTPNTGELFF. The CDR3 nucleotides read TGTGCCAGTAGTCCGAGTCTAGCGGGAACTCCGAACACCGGGGAGCTGTTTTTT.

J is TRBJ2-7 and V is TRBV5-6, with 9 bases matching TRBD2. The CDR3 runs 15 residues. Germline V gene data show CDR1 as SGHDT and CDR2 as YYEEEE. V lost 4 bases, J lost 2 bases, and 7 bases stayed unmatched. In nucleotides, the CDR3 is TGTGCCAGCAGCCCCATGGGACTAGCAGCCTACGAGCAGTACTTC. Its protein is CASSPMGLAAYEQYF.

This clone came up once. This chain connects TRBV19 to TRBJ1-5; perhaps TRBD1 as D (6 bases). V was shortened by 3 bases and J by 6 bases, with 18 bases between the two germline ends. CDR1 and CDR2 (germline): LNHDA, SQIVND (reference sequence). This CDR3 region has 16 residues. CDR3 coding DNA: TGTGCCAGTAGTATTCCCCAGACAGGATCTGGTCAGCCCCAGCATTTT. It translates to CASSIPQTGSGQPQHF.

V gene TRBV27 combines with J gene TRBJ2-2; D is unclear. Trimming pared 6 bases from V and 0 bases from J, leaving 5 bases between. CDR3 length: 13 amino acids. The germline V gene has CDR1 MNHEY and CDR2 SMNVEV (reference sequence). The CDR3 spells CASSLTNTGELFF. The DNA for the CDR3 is TGTGCCAGCAGCCTAACGAACACCGGGGAGCTGTTTTTT.

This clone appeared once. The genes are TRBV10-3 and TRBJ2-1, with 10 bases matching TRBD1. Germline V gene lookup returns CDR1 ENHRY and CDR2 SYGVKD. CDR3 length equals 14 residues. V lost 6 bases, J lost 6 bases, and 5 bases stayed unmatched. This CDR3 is CAISPGQGSNEQFF. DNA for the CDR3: TGTGCCATCAGCCCGGGACAGGGGAGCAATGAGCAGTTCTTC.

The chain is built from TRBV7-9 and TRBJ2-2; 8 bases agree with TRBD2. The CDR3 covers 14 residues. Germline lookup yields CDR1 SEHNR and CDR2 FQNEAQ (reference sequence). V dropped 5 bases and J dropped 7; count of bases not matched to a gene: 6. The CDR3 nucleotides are TGTGCCAGCAGCGCCCGGACTAGCAGCGGGGAGCTGTTTTTT. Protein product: CASSARTSSGELFF. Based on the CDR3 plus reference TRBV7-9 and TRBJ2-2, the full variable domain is DTGVSQNPRHKITKRGQNVTFRCDPISEHNRLYWYRQTLGQGPEFLTYFQNEAQLEKSRLLSDRFSAERPKGSFSTLEIQRTEQGDSAMYLCASSARTSSGELFFGEGSRLTVL.

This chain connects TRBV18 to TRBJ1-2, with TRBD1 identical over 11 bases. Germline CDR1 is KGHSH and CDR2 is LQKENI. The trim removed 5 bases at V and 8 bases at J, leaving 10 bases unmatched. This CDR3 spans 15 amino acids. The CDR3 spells CASSGPGTGGQGYTF. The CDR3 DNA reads TGTGCCAGCTCAGGGCCCGGGACAGGGGGACAAGGCTACACCTTC.

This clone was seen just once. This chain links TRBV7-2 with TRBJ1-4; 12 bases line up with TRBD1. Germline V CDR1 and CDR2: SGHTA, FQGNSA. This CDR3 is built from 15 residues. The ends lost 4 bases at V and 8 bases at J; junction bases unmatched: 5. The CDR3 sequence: CASSWDRGRGEKLFF. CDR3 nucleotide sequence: TGTGCCAGCAGCTGGGACAGGGGGCGAGGAGAAAAACTGTTTTTT.

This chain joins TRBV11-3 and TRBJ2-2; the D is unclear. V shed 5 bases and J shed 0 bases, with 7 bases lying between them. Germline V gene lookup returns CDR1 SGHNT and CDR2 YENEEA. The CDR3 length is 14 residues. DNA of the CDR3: TGTGCCAGCAGCCAAACAGCGAACACCGGGGAGCTGTTTTTT. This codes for CASSQTANTGELFF.

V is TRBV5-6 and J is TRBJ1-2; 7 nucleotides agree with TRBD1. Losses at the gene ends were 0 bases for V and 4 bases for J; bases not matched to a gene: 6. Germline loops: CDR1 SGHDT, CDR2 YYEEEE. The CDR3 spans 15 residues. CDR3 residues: CASSLVTGDVYGYTF. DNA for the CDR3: TGTGCCAGCAGCTTGGTCACAGGGGACGTCTATGGCTACACCTTC.

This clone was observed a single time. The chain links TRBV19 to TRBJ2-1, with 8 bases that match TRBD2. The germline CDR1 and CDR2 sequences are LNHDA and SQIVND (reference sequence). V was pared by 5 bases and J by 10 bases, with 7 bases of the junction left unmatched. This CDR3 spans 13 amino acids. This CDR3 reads CASSLSSGIEQFF. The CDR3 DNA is TGTGCCAGTAGTTTAAGTAGCGGGATAGAGCAGTTCTTC.

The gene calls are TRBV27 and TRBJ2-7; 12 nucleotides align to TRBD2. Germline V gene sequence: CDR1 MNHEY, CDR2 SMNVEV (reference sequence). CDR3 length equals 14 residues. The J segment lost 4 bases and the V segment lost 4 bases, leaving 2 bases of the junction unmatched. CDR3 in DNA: TGTGCCAGCAGTTCCGGACTAGCGGGATACGAGCAGTACTTC. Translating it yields CASSSGLAGYEQYF.

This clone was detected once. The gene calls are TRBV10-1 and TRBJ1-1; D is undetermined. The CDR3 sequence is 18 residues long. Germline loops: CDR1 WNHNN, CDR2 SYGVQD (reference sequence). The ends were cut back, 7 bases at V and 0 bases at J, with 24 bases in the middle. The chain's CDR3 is CASTERVGKGIMNTEAFF. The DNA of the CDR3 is TGCGCCAGCACCGAGCGGGTGGGGAAGGGCATCATGAACACTGAAGCTTTCTTT.

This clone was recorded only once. The CDR3 reads CASSLELAHEQFF. The CDR3 bases are TGCGCCAGCAGCCTCGAACTAGCGCATGAGCAGTTCTTC. V usage is TRBV4-1 and J usage is TRBJ2-1; 7 bases match TRBD2. V trimming: 4 bases; J trimming: 8 bases; junction bases outside the gene matches: 5. Germline V gives CDR1 MGHRA, CDR2 YSYEKL. The CDR3 contains 13 residues.

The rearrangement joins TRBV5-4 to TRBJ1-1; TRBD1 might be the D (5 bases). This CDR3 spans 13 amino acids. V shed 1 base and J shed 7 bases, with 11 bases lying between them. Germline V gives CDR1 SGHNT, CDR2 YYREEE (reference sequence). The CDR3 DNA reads TGTGCCAGCAGCTTGTGGGGCAGCTATGAAGCTTTCTTT. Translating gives CASSLWGSYEAFF.